The clone carrying this TCR beta chain was counted a single time. Its antigen remains unknown. Chemo-refractory metastatic non-small-cell lung cancer patients received focal radiation with ipilimumab CTLA-4 blockade. The assay was immunoSEQ multiplex PCR, and TCRdb's table has in-frame clones only and misses some. The top ten clones hold just over 0.85% of a sample with 78,000 or so clones, more than 85% of them seen once. This sample was taken from a study of radiotherapy plus CTLA-4 blockade in lung cancer. Study-level background: Across the patients, objective responses occurred in more than 15%, and disease control in approximately 30%.

Germline trimming cut 5 bases from V and 6 bases from J; bases unmatched to any gene: 2. The CDR3 spans 13 residues. Germline V gene sequence: CDR1 SGHAT, CDR2 FQNNGV. The study's findings and limits: Blood saw expansion of tumor-derived TCR clones after radiotherapy plus ipilimumab.

The chain recombines TRBV11-2 with TRBJ2-4, with 9 bases fitting TRBD2. Sequenced here: peripheral blood, sampled from a patient treated with radiotherapy plus ipilimumab. The sequence came from a human donor with non-small cell lung cancer who had stable disease on radiotherapy plus ipilimumab. This CDR3 reads CASSPSGINIQYF. In nucleotides, the CDR3 is TGTGCCAGCAGCCCTAGCGGGATAAACATTCAGTACTTC.